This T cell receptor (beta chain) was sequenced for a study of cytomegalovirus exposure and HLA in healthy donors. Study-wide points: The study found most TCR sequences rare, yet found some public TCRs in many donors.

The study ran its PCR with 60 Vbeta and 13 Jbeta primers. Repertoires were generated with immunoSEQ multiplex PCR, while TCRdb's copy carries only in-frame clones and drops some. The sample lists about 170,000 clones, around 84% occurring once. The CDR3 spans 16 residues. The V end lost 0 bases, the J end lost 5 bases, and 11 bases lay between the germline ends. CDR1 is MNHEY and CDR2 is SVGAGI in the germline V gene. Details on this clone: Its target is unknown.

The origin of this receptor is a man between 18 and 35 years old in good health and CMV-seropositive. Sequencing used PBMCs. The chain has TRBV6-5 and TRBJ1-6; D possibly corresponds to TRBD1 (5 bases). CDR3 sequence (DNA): TGTGCCAGCAGTTACTCGCCAGGGATGAATAATTCACCCCTCCACTTT. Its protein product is CASSYSPGMNNSPLHF.